The present entry profiles one T cell receptor (beta chain) with its context. The junction had 8 bases not matched to a gene; V was cut back by 7 bases and J by 4 bases. CDR3 length: 15 amino acids. Germline values: CDR1 MDHEN, CDR2 SYDVKM. This sample was taken from a study of blood T cell repertoires in COVID-19. Study background: Samples came from the United States, Italy and Spain, spanning acute and convalescent COVID-19.

The assay was immunoSEQ multiplex PCR, and TCRdb's table has in-frame clones only and misses some. The table has about 140,000 clones, under 90% seen once. Input material: peripheral blood. The rearrangement joins TRBV28 to TRBJ2-2; 8 bases are shared with TRBD1. The source of this sequence is a human donor in a cohort sampled during active COVID-19. CDR3 loop: CASITGGVGTGELFF. In DNA, the CDR3 is TGTGCCAGCATAACAGGGGGTGTTGGCACCGGGGAGCTGTTTTTT.